The clone carrying this TCR beta chain was seen only a few times. As processed by the authors: Amplification of reference gene primers was used by the study to estimate nucleated cell counts. The method was immunoSEQ multiplex PCR; TCRdb's version includes in-frame clones alone and lacks a portion of them. That table furnishes V, J and clone size, whereas the DNA furnished D and trimming. The sample has under 200,000 clones; approximately 79% are singletons. This sample was included in a study of blood T cell repertoires in COVID-19. Study at large: In each case, the material was cDNA or gDNA derived from T cells, B-cell-depleted T cells, or PBMCs.

Germline CDR1 and CDR2: LGHNA and YSLEER. Trimming cost V 0 bases and J 8 bases, with 10 bases left between them. The CDR3 totals 14 residues. The receptor's source is an elderly woman with acute or convalescent COVID-19. Sequenced input: peripheral blood. The V gene is TRBV4-3, the J gene TRBJ1-4; perhaps TRBD1 as D (5 bases). CDR3 sequence reads: CASSQETGAEKLFF. The CDR3 DNA follows: TGCGCCAGCAGCCAAGAAACAGGAGCCGAAAAACTGTTTTTT.